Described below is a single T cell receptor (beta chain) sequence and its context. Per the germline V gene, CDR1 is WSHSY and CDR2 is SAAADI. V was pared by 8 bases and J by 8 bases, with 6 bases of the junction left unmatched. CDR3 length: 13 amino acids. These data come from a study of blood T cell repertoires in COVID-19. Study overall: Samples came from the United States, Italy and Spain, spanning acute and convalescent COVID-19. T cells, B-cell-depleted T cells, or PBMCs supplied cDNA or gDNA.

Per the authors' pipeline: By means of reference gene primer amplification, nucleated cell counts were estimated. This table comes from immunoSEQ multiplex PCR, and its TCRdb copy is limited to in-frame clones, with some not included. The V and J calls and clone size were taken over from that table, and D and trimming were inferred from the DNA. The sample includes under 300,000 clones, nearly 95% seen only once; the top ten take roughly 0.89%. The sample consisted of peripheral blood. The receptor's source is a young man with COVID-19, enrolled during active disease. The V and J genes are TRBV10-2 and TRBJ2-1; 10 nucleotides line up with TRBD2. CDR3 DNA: TGCGCCAGCGTCAGCGGGGGGGCCGATGAGCAGTTCTTC. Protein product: CASVSGGADEQFF.